The 20 T cell receptor beta chains below all came from one sample that was sequenced in a study of T cells after yellow fever vaccination. Each CDR3 protein gets one entry after TCRdb re-called the 5' RACE reads with MiXCR. This sample has fewer than 500,000 distinct CDR3 sequences, with roughly a sixth found just once. The source material was PBMCs, sampled before the yellow fever booster vaccination. All receptors come from a young man who received the YFV17D yellow fever vaccine.

Only a few counts were recorded for this clonotype. The chain recombines TRBV10-1 with TRBJ1-5; the match to TRBD1 covers 8 bases. This CDR3 region has 13 residues. V shed 9 bases and J 2 bases; nucleotides not matched to a gene: 3. In germline, CDR1 is WNHNN, CDR2 SYGVQD (reference sequence). The CDR3 protein is CARDRDGNQPQHF. DNA for the CDR3: TGCGCCAGGGACAGGGACGGCAATCAGCCCCAGCATTTT.

The rearrangement links TRBV7-2 to TRBJ1-1; maybe TRBD1 (6 bases). Germline assignment: CDR1 SGHTA and CDR2 FQGNSA. The CDR3 totals 13 residues. Trimming pared 4 bases from V and 7 bases from J, leaving 13 bases between. This chain's CDR3 is CASSSDGQLEAFF. The CDR3 nucleotides read TGTGCCAGCAGCTCCGATGGACAGCTTGAAGCTTTCTTT.

CDR3 sequence: CSARVGGAITGELFF. The CDR3 nucleotides read TGCAGTGCTAGAGTCGGCGGGGCCATCACCGGGGAGCTGTTTTTT. The V gene is TRBV20-1, the J gene TRBJ2-2; D is possibly TRBD2 (6 bases). CDR3 size: 15 residues. Germline CDR1 reads DFQATT; CDR2 reads SNEGSKA (reference sequence). V was clipped by 1 base and J by 4 bases, with 13 bases between them.

The rearrangement uses TRBV5-1 and TRBJ2-3; D gene unclear. From germline, CDR1 is SGHRS and CDR2 YFSETQ. This CDR3 contains 16 residues. Trimming took off 0 bases at V and 6 bases at J, with 17 bases between the two ends. In nucleotides, the CDR3 is TGCGCCAGCAGCTTGGGGGCAGTCCTACCCACGGATACGCAGTATTTT. Residues: CASSLGAVLPTDTQYF.

This clonotype has more than one count but fewer than ten. The CDR3 region has the DNA TGTGCCAGCAGCCGGACAGGGCTCATGAACACTGAAGCTTTCTTT. Its translation is CASSRTGLMNTEAFF. The chain uses TRBV6-5 and TRBJ1-1; 8 nucleotides match TRBD1. Germline V gene sequence: CDR1 MNHEY, CDR2 SVGAGI. The V and J ends lost 6 bases and 0 bases, in that order; junction bases with no gene match: 6. The CDR3 is made up of 15 amino acids.

This clonotype has a handful of counts. The rearrangement links TRBV6-2 or TRBV6-3 to TRBJ2-7; possibly TRBD1 for D (5 bases). The V end lost 7 bases, the J end lost 10 bases, and 14 bases lay between the germline ends. Germline V lookup: CDR1 MNHEY, CDR2 SVGEGT. CDR3 length equals 11 residues. As DNA, the CDR3 is TGTGCCAGCACAGGGTTGAGCATCCAGTACTTC. Translated, it gives CASTGLSIQYF.

The V and J genes are TRBV6-2 or TRBV6-3 and TRBJ2-5; possibly TRBD1 for D (7 bases). The V end lost 5 bases, the J end lost 5 bases, and 15 bases lay between the germline ends. The CDR3 loop spans 14 amino acids. Germline-derived CDR1 and CDR2 are MNHEY and SVGEGT. CDR3 amino acids: CASSRTGAGETQYF. The CDR3, as DNA: TGTGCCAGCAGTAGGACAGGCGCGGGGGAGACCCAGTACTTC.

V usage is TRBV6-5 and J usage is TRBJ1-2; D is ambiguous. CDR1 and CDR2 (germline): MNHEY, SVGAGI. The CDR3 extends over 10 amino acids. Trimming shortened V by 10 bases and J by 4 bases, and 7 bases separated the two germline ends. In DNA, the CDR3 is TGTGCCACCATATCCTATGGCTACACCTTC. Residues: CATISYGYTF.

Comments on this clonotype: The junction differs from germline at one of its ends, possibly a read error. J is TRBJ2-2 and V is TRBV2; perhaps D is TRBD1 or TRBD2 (5 bases each). CDR1 and CDR2 from the germline V gene are SNHLY and FYNNEI. This CDR3 has 14 amino acids. In DNA form, the CDR3 reads TGTGCCAGCAGTGACAGGGATTACACCGGGGACCTGTTTTTT. It translates to CASSDRDYTGDLFF.

V usage is TRBV7-2 and J usage is TRBJ1-2; 9 nucleotides agree with TRBD1. This CDR3 is built from 17 residues. Trimming at V came to 5 bases and at J to 8 bases, leaving 18 bases not matched to a gene. Per the germline V gene, CDR1 is SGHTA and CDR2 is FQGNSA. This chain's CDR3 is CASSPNRDRVRWYGYTF. CDR3 in DNA: TGTGCCAGCAGCCCCAACCGGGACAGGGTCCGATGGTACGGCTACACCTTC.

The sample holds a few counts of this clonotype. The chain couples TRBV7-8 to TRBJ2-1; TRBD2 might be the D (5 bases). Germline V lookup: CDR1 SGHVS, CDR2 FQNEAQ. Trimming stripped 3 bases from V and 13 bases from J, with 13 bases between. The CDR3 sequence is 12 residues long. The CDR3 nucleotides are TGTGCCAGCAGCTTGGACTTCCAACCCCAGTTCTTC. Translated, it gives CASSLDFQPQFF. Filled out from reference TRBV7-8 and TRBJ2-1, the complete variable domain reads GAGVSQSPRYKVAKRGQDVALRCDPISGHVSLFWYQQALGQGPEFLTYFQNEAQLDKSGLPSDRFFAERPEGSVSTLKIQRTQQEDSAVYLCASSLDFQPQFFGPGTRLTVL.

This clonotype was picked up many times. V is TRBV6-2 or TRBV6-3 and J is TRBJ2-3; TRBD1 matches at 10 bases. This CDR3 is built from 14 residues. With 10 bases clipped from V and 3 bases from J, the junction kept 7 bases outside the gene matches. CDR1 MNHEY and CDR2 SVGEGT come from the germline V gene. CDR3 protein: CATTTGGMTDTQYF. Here the CDR3 DNA reads TGTGCCACCACGACAGGGGGCATGACAGATACGCAGTATTTT.

This chain connects TRBV4-3 to TRBJ1-2; D gene unclear. V dropped 0 bases and J dropped 5 bases, with 10 bases sitting between them. Germline V gene sequence: CDR1 LGHNA, CDR2 YSLEER. This CDR3 is 14 amino acids long. CDR3 coding DNA: TGCGCCAGCAGCCAAGAGAGTCGAGCTTATGGCTACACCTTC. Translating gives CASSQESRAYGYTF.

The rearrangement joins TRBV19 to TRBJ2-7, with D tentatively TRBD1 (6 bases). This CDR3 has 15 residues. The ends were cut back, 4 bases at V and 3 bases at J, with 16 bases in the middle. Germline values: CDR1 LNHDA, CDR2 SQIVND (reference sequence). CDR3 amino acids: CASSRGTTGSYEQYF. The CDR3 DNA follows: TGTGCCAGTAGTAGAGGGACGACAGGTAGCTACGAGCAGTACTTC.

This clonotype occurred a few times. The chain has TRBV9 and TRBJ2-5, with 9 bases that match TRBD1. Unmatched junction bases numbered 8, after V lost 6 bases and J lost 5 bases. From germline, CDR1 is SGDLS and CDR2 YYNGEE. This CDR3 is built from 14 residues. The CDR3 nucleotides are TGTGCCAGCACCCAGGACAGGGGAGGCGAGACCCAGTACTTC. Translation: CASTQDRGGETQYF.

The rearrangement joins TRBV7-2 to TRBJ1-2; no clear D gene. The V end lost 3 bases, the J end lost 4 bases, and 9 bases lay between the germline ends. This CDR3 has 13 residues. Germline V CDR1 and CDR2: SGHTA, FQGNSA. The chain's CDR3 is CASSFPGVYGYTF. The CDR3 DNA reads as TGTGCCAGCAGCTTCCCCGGGGTCTATGGCTACACCTTC.

This clonotype was seen a few times. The chain joins TRBV5-1 to TRBJ1-4; 11 bases map to TRBD1. CDR1 is SGHRS, CDR2 YFSETQ, per germline. The CDR3 runs to 19 residues. V lost 6 bases and J lost 4; bases outside the gene matches: 17. CDR3 sequence (DNA): TGCGCCAGCATACGGCACCAAGGACAGGGGGCGCCGAGTAATGAAAAACTGTTTTTT. The encoded protein is CASIRHQGQGAPSNEKLFF.

The DNA of the CDR3 is TGTGCCAGCACCTTGTCAGTCAACTCCTACGAGCAGTACTTC. It translates to CASTLSVNSYEQYF. This chain joins TRBV6-5 and TRBJ2-7; D is unclear. Germline assignment: CDR1 MNHEY and CDR2 SVGAGI. This CDR3 region has 14 residues. The V end lost 7 bases, the J end lost 0 bases, and 13 bases lay between the germline ends.

This clonotype appeared once. The chain links TRBV14 to TRBJ2-2; a weak D match, TRBD2 (6 bases). This CDR3 region has 14 residues. Looked up from germline, CDR1 is SGHDN and CDR2 is FVKESK. V lost 5 bases and J 5 bases, leaving 12 bases between the germline ends. The CDR3: CASSTRDSTGELFF. In nucleotides, the CDR3 is TGTGCCAGCAGCACCCGGGACTCTACCGGGGAGCTGTTTTTT.

This clonotype was counted between two and nine times. This chain links TRBV11-2 with TRBJ2-1, with 10 positions matching TRBD2. Looked up from germline, CDR1 is SGHAT and CDR2 is FQNNGV. The length of the CDR3 is 19 residues. J was trimmed by 0 bases and V by 1 base; bases with no gene match: 9. CDR3 region: CASSLGGATSGVSYNEQFF. In DNA form, the CDR3 reads TGTGCCAGCAGCTTAGGAGGGGCTACTAGCGGGGTCTCCTACAATGAGCAGTTCTTC.